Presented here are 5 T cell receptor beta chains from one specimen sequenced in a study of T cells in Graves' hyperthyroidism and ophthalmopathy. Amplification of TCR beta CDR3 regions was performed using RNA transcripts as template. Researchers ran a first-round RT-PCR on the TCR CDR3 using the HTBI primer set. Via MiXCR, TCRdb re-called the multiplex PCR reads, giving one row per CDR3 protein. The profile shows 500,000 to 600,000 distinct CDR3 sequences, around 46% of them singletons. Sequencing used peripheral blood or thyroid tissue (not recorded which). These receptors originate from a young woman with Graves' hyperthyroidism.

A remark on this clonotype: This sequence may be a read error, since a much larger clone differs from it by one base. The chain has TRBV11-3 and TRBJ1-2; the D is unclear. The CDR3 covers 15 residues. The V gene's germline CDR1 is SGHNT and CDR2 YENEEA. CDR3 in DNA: TGTGCCAGCAGCTCCGGGCAGGAGGCTAACTATGGCTGCACCTTC. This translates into CASSSGQEANYGCTF.

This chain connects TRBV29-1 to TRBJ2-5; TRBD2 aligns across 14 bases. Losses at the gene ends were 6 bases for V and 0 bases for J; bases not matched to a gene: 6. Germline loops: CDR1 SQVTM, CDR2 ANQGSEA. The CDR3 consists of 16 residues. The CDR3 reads CSVGGLAGGNQETQYF. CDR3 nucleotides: TGCAGCGTCGGCGGACTAGCGGGAGGAAACCAAGAGACCCAGTACTTC.

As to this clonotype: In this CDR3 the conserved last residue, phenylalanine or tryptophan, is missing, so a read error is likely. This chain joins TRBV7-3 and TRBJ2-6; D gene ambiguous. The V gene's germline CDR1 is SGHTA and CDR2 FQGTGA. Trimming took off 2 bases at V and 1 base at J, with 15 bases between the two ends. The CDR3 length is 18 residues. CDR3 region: CASSLEPLGFSGANVLTP. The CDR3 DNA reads TGTGCCAGCAGCTTAGAACCCCTAGGCTTTTCTGGGGCCAACGTCCTGACTCCA.

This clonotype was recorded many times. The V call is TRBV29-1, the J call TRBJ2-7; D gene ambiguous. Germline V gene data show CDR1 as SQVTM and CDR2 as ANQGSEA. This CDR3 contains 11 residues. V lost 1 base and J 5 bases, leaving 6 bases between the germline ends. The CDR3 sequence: CSVEVNDEQYF. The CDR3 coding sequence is TGCAGCGTTGAAGTGAACGACGAGCAGTACTTC.

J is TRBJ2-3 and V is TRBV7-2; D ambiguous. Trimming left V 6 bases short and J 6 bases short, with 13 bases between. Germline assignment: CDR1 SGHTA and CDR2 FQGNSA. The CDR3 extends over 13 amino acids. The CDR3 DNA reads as TGTGCCAGCAGTCAAGAACGAGTGGATACGCAGTATTTT. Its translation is CASSQERVDTQYF. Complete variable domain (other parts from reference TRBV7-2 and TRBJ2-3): GAGVSQSPSNKVTEKGKDVELRCDPISGHTALYWYRQSLGQGLEFLIYFQGNSAPDKSGLPSDRFSAERTGGSVSTLTIQRTQQEDSAVYLCASSQERVDTQYFGPGTRLTVL.